The subject of this entry is one T cell receptor (beta chain). In the PCR, 60 Vbeta and 13 Jbeta primers were used. TCRdb's table, derived via immunoSEQ multiplex PCR, lists solely in-frame clones and lacks some. The table shows 120,000 or so clones, with around 70% occurring only once. This specimen comes from a study of cytomegalovirus exposure and HLA in healthy donors. The germline V gene has CDR1 LNHDA and CDR2 SQIVND (reference sequence). The CDR3 is made up of 17 amino acids. The ends lost 6 bases at V and 4 bases at J; junction bases unmatched: 11. The sample consisted of PBMCs. The receptor was derived from a man in his forties in good health and CMV-seropositive. The chain uses TRBV19 and TRBJ2-2; TRBD2 aligns across 10 bases. Here the CDR3 DNA reads TGTGCCAGTAGCACAACACGGCGGACTAGCGGCACCGGGGAGCTGTTTTTT. Translating gives CASSTTRRTSGTGELFF. Complete variable domain (other parts from reference TRBV19 and TRBJ2-2): DGGITQSPKYLFRKEGQNVTLSCEQNLNHDAMYWYRQDPGQGLRLIYYSQIVNDFQKGDIAEGYSVSREKKESFPLTVTSAQKNPTAFYLCASSTTRRTSGTGELFFGEGSRLTVL.